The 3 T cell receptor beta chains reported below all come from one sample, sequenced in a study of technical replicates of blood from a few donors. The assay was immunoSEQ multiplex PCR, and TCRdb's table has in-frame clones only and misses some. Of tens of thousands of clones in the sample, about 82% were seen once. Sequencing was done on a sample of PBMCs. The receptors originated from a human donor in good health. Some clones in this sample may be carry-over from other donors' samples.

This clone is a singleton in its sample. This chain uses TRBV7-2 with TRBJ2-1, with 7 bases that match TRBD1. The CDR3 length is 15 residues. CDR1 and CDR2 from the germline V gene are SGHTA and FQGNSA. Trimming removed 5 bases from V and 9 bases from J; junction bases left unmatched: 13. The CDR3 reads CASSPREGGLTEQFF. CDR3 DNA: TGTGCCAGCAGCCCCCGTGAAGGGGGCTTGACTGAGCAGTTCTTC.

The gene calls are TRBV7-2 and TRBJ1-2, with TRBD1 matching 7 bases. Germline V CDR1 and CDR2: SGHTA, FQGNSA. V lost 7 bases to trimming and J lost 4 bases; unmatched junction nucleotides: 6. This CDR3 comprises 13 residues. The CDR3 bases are TGTGCCAGCAACCGGAGGGACAGCTATGGCTACACCTTC. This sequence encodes CASNRRDSYGYTF.

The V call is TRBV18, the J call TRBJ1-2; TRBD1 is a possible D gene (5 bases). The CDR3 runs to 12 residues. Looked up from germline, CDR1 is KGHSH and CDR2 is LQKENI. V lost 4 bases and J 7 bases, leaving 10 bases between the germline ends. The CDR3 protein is CASSRQGLGYTF. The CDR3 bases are TGTGCCAGCTCACGGCAGGGCCTTGGCTACACCTTC.